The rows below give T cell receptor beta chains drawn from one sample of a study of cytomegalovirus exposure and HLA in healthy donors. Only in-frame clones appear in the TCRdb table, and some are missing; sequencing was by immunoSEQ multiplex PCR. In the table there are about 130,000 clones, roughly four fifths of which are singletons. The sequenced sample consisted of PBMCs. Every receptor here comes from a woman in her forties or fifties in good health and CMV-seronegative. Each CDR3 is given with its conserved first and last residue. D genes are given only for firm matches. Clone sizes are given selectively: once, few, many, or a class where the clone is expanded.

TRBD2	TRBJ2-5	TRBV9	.	CASAASGIWETQYF	TGTGCCAGCGCGGCTAGCGGGATATGGGAGACCCAGTACTTC
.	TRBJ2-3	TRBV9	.	CASSSGLDTDTQYF	TGTGCCAGCAGCTCGGGACTGGATACAGATACGCAGTATTTT
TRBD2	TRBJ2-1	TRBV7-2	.	CASSLRGSGRGNEQFF	TGTGCCAGCAGCCTCCGGGGTAGCGGGAGGGGGAATGAGCAGTTCTTC
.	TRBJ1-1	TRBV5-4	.	CASSFGQRGGTEAFF	TGTGCCAGCAGCTTTGGACAGCGCGGTGGCACTGAAGCTTTCTTT
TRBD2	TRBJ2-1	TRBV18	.	CASSPGRAYNEQFF	TGTGCCAGCTCACCCGGGAGGGCCTACAATGAGCAGTTCTTC
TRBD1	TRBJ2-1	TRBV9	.	CASSVGGQGAAGSYNEQFF	TGTGCCAGCAGCGTAGGGGGACAGGGGGCCGCAGGCTCCTACAATGAGCAGTTCTTC
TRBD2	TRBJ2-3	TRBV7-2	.	CASSLWGGGGTDTQYF	TGTGCCAGCAGCTTATGGGGCGGGGGTGGGACAGATACGCAGTATTTT
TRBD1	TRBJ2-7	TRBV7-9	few	CASSPRRIGTGSYEQYF	TGTGCCAGCAGCCCCCGCAGGATCGGGACAGGGTCGTACGAGCAGTACTTC
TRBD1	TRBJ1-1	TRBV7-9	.	CASSPGQGAHTEAFF	TGTGCCAGCAGCCCTGGACAGGGGGCGCACACTGAAGCTTTCTTT
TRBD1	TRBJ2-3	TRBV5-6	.	CASSPRGLNTDTQYF	TGTGCCAGCAGCCCCAGGGGGCTGAACACAGATACGCAGTATTTT
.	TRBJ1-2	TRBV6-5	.	CASSWLRQRLNYGYTF	TGTGCCAGCAGTTGGCTAAGACAGCGTCTAAACTATGGCTACACCTTC
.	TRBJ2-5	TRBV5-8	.	CASSHRRTARETQYF	TGTGCCAGCAGTCACCGGCGGACAGCACGGGAGACCCAGTACTTC
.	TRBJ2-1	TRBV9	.	CASSGQADEQFF	TGTGCCAGCAGCGGTCAGGCTGATGAGCAGTTCTTC
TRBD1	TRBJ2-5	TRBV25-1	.	CASSTGAGQETQYF	TGTGCCAGCAGCACAGGGGCCGGGCAAGAGACCCAGTACTTC
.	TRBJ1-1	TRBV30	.	CAWIGGLWAFF	TGTGCCTGGATAGGCGGGTTGTGGGCTTTCTTT
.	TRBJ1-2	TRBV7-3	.	CASSLTPDSENGYTF	TGTGCCAGCAGCTTAACGCCAGACTCGGAGAATGGCTACACCTTC
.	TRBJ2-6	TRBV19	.	CASSTRSGTLSGANVLTF	TGTGCCAGTAGTACCCGATCAGGGACACTCTCTGGGGCCAACGTCCTGACTTTC
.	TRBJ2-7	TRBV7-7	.	CASSLSVGWYGLVPYEQYF	TGTGCTAGCAGCTTATCCGTCGGTTGGTACGGTCTAGTTCCCTACGAGCAGTACTTC
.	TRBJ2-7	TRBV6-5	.	CASSRGGGGPYEQYF	TGTGCCAGCAGCCGGGGAGGGGGGGGTCCCTACGAGCAGTACTTC
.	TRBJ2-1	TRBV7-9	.	CASSPQGSREQFF	TGTGCCAGCAGCCCGCAGGGGAGCCGGGAGCAGTTCTTC
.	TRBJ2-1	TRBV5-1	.	CASGPDRRLNEQFF	TGCGCCAGCGGCCCTGACAGGCGTCTTAATGAGCAGTTCTTC
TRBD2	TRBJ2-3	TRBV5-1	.	CASSSGLAGGSTDTQYF	TGCGCCAGCAGCTCGGGACTAGCGGGAGGGAGCACAGATACGCAGTATTTT
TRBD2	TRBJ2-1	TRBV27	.	CASSLAGTTGYNEQFF	TGTGCCAGCAGTTTGGCCGGGACTACCGGTTACAATGAGCAGTTCTTC
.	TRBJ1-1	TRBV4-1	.	CASSPGAGAFF	TGCGCCAGCAGCCCGGGAGCTGGGGCTTTCTTT
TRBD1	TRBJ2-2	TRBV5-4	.	CASSWGDRGAGELFF	TGTGCCAGCAGCTGGGGGGACAGGGGCGCCGGGGAGCTGTTTTTT
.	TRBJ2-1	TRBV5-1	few	CASSLASGRYNEQFF	TGCGCCAGCAGCTTGGCCAGCGGGCGCTACAATGAGCAGTTCTTC
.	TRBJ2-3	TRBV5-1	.	CASNTLGVYTDTQYF	TGCGCCAGCAACACACTAGGAGTGTACACAGATACGCAGTATTTT
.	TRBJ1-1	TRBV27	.	CASSLWGVNTEAFF	TGTGCCAGCAGTTTATGGGGGGTGAACACTGAAGCTTTCTTT
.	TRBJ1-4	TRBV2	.	CASSSRVFGEKLFF	TGTGCCAGCAGCTCCAGGGTATTTGGGGAAAAACTGTTTTTT
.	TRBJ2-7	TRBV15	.	CATSRGGSGLYEQYF	TGTGCCACCAGCAGAGGAGGTTCAGGGCTCTACGAGCAGTACTTC
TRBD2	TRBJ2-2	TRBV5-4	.	CASSQGLAGGNTGELFF	TGTGCCAGCAGCCAGGGGCTAGCGGGAGGGAACACCGGGGAGCTGTTTTTT
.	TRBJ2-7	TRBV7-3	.	CASSRLGGGHEQYF	TGCGCCAGCAGCCGACTAGGGGGAGGGCACGAGCAGTACTTC
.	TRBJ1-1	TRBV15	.	CATSRDLRETEAFF	TGTGCCACCAGCAGAGATCTTCGGGAGACCGAAGCTTTCTTT
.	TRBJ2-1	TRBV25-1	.	CASSEYMGQEQFF	TGTGCCAGCAGTGAATATATGGGACAAGAGCAGTTCTTC
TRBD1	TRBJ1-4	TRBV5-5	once	CASSPLSGQGNEKLFF	TGTGCCAGCAGCCCCCTGTCGGGACAGGGGAATGAAAAACTGTTTTTT
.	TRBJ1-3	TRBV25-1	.	CASSELDGNTIYF	TGTGCCAGCAGTGAGCTAGATGGAAACACCATATATTTT
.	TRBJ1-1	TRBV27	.	CASSALRGGDTEAFF	TGTGCCAGCAGTGCCCTTCGGGGTGGGGACACTGAAGCTTTCTTT
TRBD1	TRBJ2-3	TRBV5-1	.	CASSSGQGSSRSTDTQYF	TGCGCCAGCAGCTCTGGACAGGGGTCGAGTCGTAGCACAGATACGCAGTATTTT
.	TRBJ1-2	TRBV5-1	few	CASSLGQGITYGYTF	TGCGCCAGCAGCTTGGGGCAGGGAATTACCTATGGCTACACCTTC
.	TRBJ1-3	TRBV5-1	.	CASSSARGSGNTIYF	TGCGCCAGCAGCTCGGCCCGGGGCTCTGGAAACACCATATATTTT
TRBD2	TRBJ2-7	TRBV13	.	CASSSTSGYEQYF	TGTGCCAGCAGCTCGACTAGCGGCTACGAGCAGTACTTC
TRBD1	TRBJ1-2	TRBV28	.	CASSLSVRQGGGYTF	TGTGCCAGCAGTTTGAGTGTTAGACAGGGTGGTGGCTACACCTTC
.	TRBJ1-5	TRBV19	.	CASSTASEQPQHF	TGTGCCAGTAGTACCGCCTCAGAACAGCCCCAGCATTTT
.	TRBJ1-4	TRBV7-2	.	CASSPRLGGPNEKLFF	TGTGCCAGCAGCCCCCGTCTCGGGGGGCCTAATGAAAAACTGTTTTTT
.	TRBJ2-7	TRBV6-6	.	CASSRSRDRAEQYF	TGTGCCAGCAGTCGCTCCAGGGATCGGGCCGAGCAGTACTTC
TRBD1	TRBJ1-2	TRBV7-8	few	CASSLGDSNYGYTF	TGTGCCAGCAGCTTAGGGGACAGTAACTATGGCTACACCTTC
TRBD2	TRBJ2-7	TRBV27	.	CASSLREGQYEQYF	TGTGCCAGCAGTCTCCGGGAGGGCCAATACGAGCAGTACTTC
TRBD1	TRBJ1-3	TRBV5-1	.	CASSIAGTGSGNTIYF	TGCGCCAGCAGCATTGCCGGGACAGGGAGTGGAAACACCATATATTTT
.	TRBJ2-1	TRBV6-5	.	CASSLSASSYNEQFF	TGTGCCAGCAGTCTTAGCGCCTCCTCCTACAATGAGCAGTTCTTC
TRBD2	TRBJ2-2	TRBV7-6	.	CASSRLAGANTGELFF	TGTGCCAGCAGCCGACTAGCGGGAGCGAACACCGGGGAGCTGTTTTTT
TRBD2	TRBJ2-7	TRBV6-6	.	CASSYPQRGSYEQYF	TGTGCCAGCAGTTACCCTCAGCGGGGGTCCTACGAGCAGTACTTC
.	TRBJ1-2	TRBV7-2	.	CASSSRPREGRGYTF	TGTGCCAGCAGCTCGCGCCCTCGGGAGGGCCGGGGCTACACCTTC
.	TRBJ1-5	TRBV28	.	CASRPGGGSHQPQHF	TGTGCCAGCAGGCCGGGGGGAGGGTCCCATCAGCCCCAGCATTTT
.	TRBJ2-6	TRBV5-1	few	CASSSGGGANVLTF	TGCGCCAGCAGCTCCGGCGGTGGGGCCAACGTCCTGACTTTC
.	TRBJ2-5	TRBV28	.	CASNKRSYQETQYF	TGTGCCAGCAATAAGCGGTCGTACCAAGAGACCCAGTACTTC
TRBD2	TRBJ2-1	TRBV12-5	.	CASGLSPPAGTRQFF	TGTGCTAGTGGTTTGTCACCCCCTGCCGGGACTAGGCAGTTCTTC